The next 13 T cell receptor beta chains were all read from a single sample in a study of shared clonotypes between healthy human individuals (TCRdb year 2020). To prepare the library, the immunoSEQ multiplex PCR assay was applied. Sourced from immuneACCESS, this table was stored by TCRdb with only in-frame sequences that have V and J called. A share of the clones is absent; for the studies checked, an unresolved V gene accounts for under half, and the remainder has no known explanation. A total of about 320,000 clones appear in this sample, roughly 84% of them only once. The ten largest clones take up roughly 17% of the sample. Sequenced material: memory CD8+ T cells sorted from blood. The sample's cell subset or site label is to be understood as: CD45RO+ cells pooled with CCR7-negative TemRA cells. The receptors shown here come from a man aged 18 to 30 in good health.

A word on this clone: The same CDR3 is also encoded by other DNA sequences in this sample. The chain recombines TRBV7-9 with TRBJ2-7; 9 bases fit TRBD1. V shed 5 bases, J shed 0 bases, and the junction held 5 bases outside the gene matches. Germline CDR1 and CDR2: SEHNR and FQNEAQ (reference sequence). The length of the CDR3 is 15 residues. DNA for the CDR3: TGTGCCAGCAGCCCACCGGGACAGGGCTCCTACGAGCAGTACTTC. Translating gives CASSPPGQGSYEQYF.

The V call is TRBV10-3, the J call TRBJ2-7; TRBD2 is a possible D gene (6 bases). The V end was cut by 8 bases, the J end by 5 bases, with 10 bases between. CDR1 ENHRY and CDR2 SYGVKD come from the germline V gene. The CDR3 totals 11 residues. The CDR3 DNA is TGTGCCATCGGGCCGGGGGACGAGCAGTACTTC. Its translation: CAIGPGDEQYF.

This chain joins TRBV6-5 and TRBJ2-5; 8 nucleotides agree with TRBD1. The CDR3 runs 14 residues. CDR1 and CDR2 from the germline V gene are MNHEY and SVGAGI. The ends lost 2 bases at V and 4 bases at J; junction bases unmatched: 3. The CDR3: CASSYVGQGETQYF. The CDR3 region has the DNA TGTGCCAGCAGTTACGTAGGACAGGGAGAGACCCAGTACTTC.

The V and J genes are TRBV10-1 and TRBJ2-7, with D hard to call. The CDR3 runs to 14 residues. V lost 3 bases and J lost 0, with 9 bases in between. Germline lookup yields CDR1 WNHNN and CDR2 SYGVQD (reference sequence). CDR3 sequence: CASSDGFYSYEQYF. The CDR3 nucleotides are TGCGCCAGCAGTGATGGTTTCTACTCCTACGAGCAGTACTTC.

The chain uses TRBV18 and TRBJ2-1, with 14 bases matching TRBD2. After removal of 5 bases from V and 6 bases from J, the junction contained 6 bases not matched to a gene. Germline V lookup: CDR1 KGHSH, CDR2 LQKENI. The length of the CDR3 is 16 residues. CDR3 sequence: CASSSGLAGVGNEQFF. The CDR3 nucleotides read TGTGCCAGCTCATCGGGACTAGCGGGAGTTGGCAATGAGCAGTTCTTC.

The rearrangement joins TRBV9 to TRBJ2-5; D perhaps matches TRBD2 (6 bases). CDR1 is SGDLS, CDR2 YYNGEE, per germline. V was trimmed by 5 bases and J by 5 bases, leaving 16 bases between them. This CDR3 is built from 14 residues. The CDR3 is CASSPEGSRETQYF. For the CDR3, the DNA is TGTGCCAGCAGTCCGGAGGGGTCTCGGGAGACCCAGTACTTC. The variable domain in full, with the rest retrieved from reference TRBV9 and TRBJ2-5, is DSGVTQTPKHLITATGQRVTLRCSPRSGDLSVYWYQQSLDQGLQFLIQYYNGEERAKGNILERFSAQQFPDLHSELNLSSLELGDSALYFCASSPEGSRETQYFGPGTRLLVL.

This sequence joins TRBV13 and TRBJ2-7; 15 bases fit TRBD2. Unmatched junction bases numbered 9, after V lost 5 bases and J lost 4 bases. This CDR3 has 17 residues. Germline values: CDR1 PRHDT, CDR2 FYEKMQ (reference sequence). Here the CDR3 reads CASSPGLAGGPGYEQYF. The CDR3 DNA is TGTGCCAGCAGCCCCGGACTAGCGGGAGGGCCCGGGTACGAGCAGTACTTC.

The chain recombines TRBV28 with TRBJ2-7, with TRBD1 matching over 9 bases. The CDR3 is 17 amino acids. V shed 7 bases, J shed 0 bases, and the junction held 13 bases outside the gene matches. CDR1 is MDHEN, CDR2 SYDVKM, per germline. CDR3 sequence (DNA): TGTGCCAGCATCCCCGTCATAGTGGACAGGGGCTCCTACGAGCAGTACTTC. Protein: CASIPVIVDRGSYEQYF.

V usage is TRBV7-9 and J usage is TRBJ2-7; TRBD2 agrees at 9 bases. The CDR3 runs 15 residues. Germline V gives CDR1 SEHNR, CDR2 FQNEAQ (reference sequence). The V segment lost 5 bases and the J segment 5 bases; nucleotides outside the gene matches: 10. CDR3 in amino acids: CASSLPAGGLHEQYF. CDR3 sequence (DNA): TGTGCCAGCAGCCTACCTGCGGGGGGGCTTCACGAGCAGTACTTC.

V usage is TRBV7-9 and J usage is TRBJ1-5; 8 bases are a match to TRBD1. This CDR3 has 15 residues. Germline V gene data show CDR1 as SEHNR and CDR2 as FQNEAQ (reference sequence). The V segment lost 5 bases and the J segment 8 bases; nucleotides outside the gene matches: 11. The CDR3 sequence: CASSRGTGDSKPQHF. In nucleotides, the CDR3 is TGTGCCAGCAGCAGAGGGACAGGTGACAGCAAGCCCCAGCATTTT. The full variable domain, with the rest looked up from reference TRBV7-9 and TRBJ1-5, is DTGVSQNPRHKITKRGQNVTFRCDPISEHNRLYWYRQTLGQGPEFLTYFQNEAQLEKSRLLSDRFSAERPKGSFSTLEIQRTEQGDSAMYLCASSRGTGDSKPQHFGDGTRLSIL.

This clone was detected once. In DNA, the CDR3 is TGTGCCAGCAGTTTCGACCGCCGGGGGGAAAAACTGTTTTTT. This gives the protein CASSFDRRGEKLFF. The chain is built from TRBV28 and TRBJ1-4; tentatively, D is TRBD1 (5 bases). Germline V gives CDR1 MDHEN, CDR2 SYDVKM. The CDR3 has 14 amino acids. Between the trimmed V and J ends, which lost 3 bases and 8 bases, there was a span of 13 bases.

The chain combines TRBV4-3 with TRBJ2-5; D gene ambiguous. This CDR3 region has 15 residues. The V end was cut by 1 base, the J end by 0 bases, with 9 bases between. Germline CDR1 reads LGHNA; CDR2 reads YSLEER. The DNA for the CDR3 is TGCGCCAGCAGCCAAGTCGACGGGTACCAAGAGACCCAGTACTTC. Its protein is CASSQVDGYQETQYF.

The V gene is TRBV4-1, the J gene TRBJ1-1, with D unclear. CDR1 is MGHRA, CDR2 YSYEKL, per germline. Trimming cost V 0 bases and J 3 bases, with 11 bases left between them. There are 15 residues in the CDR3. CDR3 amino acids: CASSQDRSGYTEAFF. CDR3 in DNA: TGCGCCAGCAGCCAAGATCGATCGGGCTACACTGAAGCTTTCTTT.